The clone carrying this T cell receptor beta chain has just a few counts. A CD8+CD4-CCR7+CD45RA+ phenotype served as the sorting definition for naive CD8 T cells. This record belongs to a study of molecular identifiers for immune sequencing clone quantification. Study-level information: For replicates, RNA isolated from roughly 20,000 or 100,000 naive CD8 cells was divided into five portions, of which four were sequenced.

This CDR3 has 14 amino acids. CDR1 and CDR2 from the germline V gene are SNHLY and FYNNEI. Trimming left V 3 bases short and J 4 bases short, with 9 bases between. TCRdb reprocessed the PCR reads via MiXCR and lists one record per CDR3 protein. The data contain about half a million distinct CDR3 sequences, about 22% of them singletons. This TCR derives from a human donor in good health. Some libraries in this study had Jurkat cell RNA spiked in. This rearrangement joins TRBV2 to TRBJ2-2; D gene unclear. The sample was naive CD8+ T cells from blood, with Jurkat cell RNA spiked in. Subset reported: FACS-sorted CD8+CD4-CCR7+CD45RA+ naive T cells. The CDR3 bases are TGTGCCAGCAGTGATTCAGGTGGCACCGGGGAGCTGTTTTTT. Its protein product is CASSDSGGTGELFF.